Listed below are T cell receptor beta chains from one sample, sequenced in a study of blood T cell repertoires in COVID-19. Measured with immunoSEQ multiplex PCR; TCRdb has only the in-frame clones, and not every one. Of 250,000 to 350,000 clones listed, almost 90% are singletons. Material: PBMCs or T cells enriched from blood (not recorded which). The receptor set was obtained from a woman younger than 35 with acute COVID-19. Both conserved end residues are trimmed from each CDR3. The order of the fields is V gene, J gene, CDR3 protein.

>TRBV7-8|TRBJ2-5
ASSLYSRNQETQY
>TRBV6-5|TRBJ1-2
ASRSTGYYGYT
>TRBV5-5|TRBJ1-1
ASSGLRGAPEAF
>TRBV19|TRBJ2-1
ASSAWDTTTNNEQF
>TRBV7-2|TRBJ1-5
ASSPTGTGGQPQH
>TRBV2|TRBJ1-1
ASRTGWQTEAF
>TRBV28|TRBJ1-5
ASSPGTGDQPQH
>TRBV28|TRBJ1-1
ASGANTEAF
>TRBV27|TRBJ2-3
ASTLRASGDTQY
>TRBV5-1|TRBJ2-3
ASTPGQVRTDTQY
>TRBV9|TRBJ2-1
ASSPPPWTSGSYNEQF
>TRBV3-1/TRBV3-2|TRBJ2-1
ASSRGGRGSEQF
>TRBV9|TRBJ1-1
ASSVGPQGRREAF
>TRBV18|TRBJ1-4
ASSPSRQGNEKLF
>TRBV3-1/TRBV3-2|TRBJ2-1
ASTLQGTSGSNEQF
>TRBV28|TRBJ1-4
ASSSSGGGWRGEKLF
>TRBV6-5|TRBJ2-7
ASSYSTGTYEQY
>TRBV9|TRBJ2-1
ASSGTSGSYNEQF
>TRBV24-1|TRBJ2-7
ATSDPGRDKEQY
>TRBV2|TRBJ1-5
ASSLQGGGQPQH
>TRBV5-8|TRBJ2-7
ASSWGTSASYEQY
>TRBV19|TRBJ2-5
ASSMSSSGGQETQY
>TRBV11-3|TRBJ1-2
ASSLEGTYGYT
>TRBV12-5|TRBJ2-3
ASGYGTGASTDTQY
>TRBV28|TRBJ1-4
ASSPSKETNEKLF